One and the same sample provided the 30 T cell receptor beta chains below, sequenced in a study of OX40 agonist ivuxolimab in advanced cancers. The method was immunoSEQ multiplex PCR; TCRdb's version includes in-frame clones alone and lacks a portion of them. Seen here are roughly 38,000 clones, approximately 86% observed once, and the top ten hold approximately 1.8%. The sample was CD4+ or CD8+ T cells sorted from blood, taken in a trial of the OX40 agonist ivuxolimab. The receptors originated from an adult with an advanced solid tumor such as melanoma, head and neck, liver or kidney cancer.

This clone has more than one count but fewer than ten. V gene TRBV7-2 combines with J gene TRBJ2-6, with TRBD2 as a possible D gene (6 bases). Trimming pared 5 bases from V and 0 bases from J, leaving 14 bases between. The CDR3 sequence is 17 residues long. Germline CDR1 reads SGHTA; CDR2 reads FQGNSA. CDR3 sequence reads: CASSPGTGSSGANVLTF. Here the CDR3 DNA reads TGTGCCAGCAGCCCCGGGACTGGTAGCTCTGGGGCCAACGTCCTGACTTTC.

V and J are TRBV19 and TRBJ2-5; tentatively, D is TRBD1 (5 bases). The CDR3 consists of 15 residues. V lost 6 bases and J lost 3, with 17 bases in between. From germline, CDR1 is LNHDA and CDR2 SQIVND (reference sequence). CDR3 sequence: CASSGRVGGEETQYF. The CDR3 DNA is TGTGCCAGTAGCGGCAGGGTCGGTGGAGAAGAGACCCAGTACTTC.

The chain has TRBV5-1 and TRBJ2-7, with D uncertain. The CDR3 covers 16 residues. The germline V gene has CDR1 SGHRS and CDR2 YFSETQ. The ends were cut back, 4 bases at V and 3 bases at J, with 20 bases in the middle. The CDR3, as DNA: TGCGCCAGCAGCCCCAGTGGTACTACCGACGGCTACGAGCAGTACTTC. Protein sequence: CASSPSGTTDGYEQYF.

Concerning this clone itself: At one end, the junction sequence differs from germline, possibly due to a read error. V usage is TRBV7-7 and J usage is TRBJ2-3; unclear D gene. Germline CDR1 SSHAT, CDR2 FNYEAQ (reference sequence). This CDR3 region has 16 residues. CDR3 coding DNA: TGTGCTAGCAGCCCGAGTTTTGGTTCTTCCACAGATACGCAGTATTTT. It encodes CASSPSFGSSTDTQYF.

This chain joins TRBV6-1 and TRBJ2-5; D may correspond to TRBD1 or TRBD2 (5 bases each). The length of the CDR3 is 14 residues. V was trimmed by 4 bases and J by 4 bases, leaving 13 bases between them. Per germline, CDR1 MNHNS and CDR2 SASEGT. The CDR3 sequence is CASSGGWGIETQYF. The CDR3, as DNA: TGTGCCAGCAGTGGTGGGTGGGGGATAGAGACCCAGTACTTC.

The genes are TRBV7-8 and TRBJ1-6; D remains unclear. Germline CDR1 is SGHVS and CDR2 is FQNEAQ. The CDR3 loop spans 17 amino acids. Trimming removed 1 base at V and 0 bases at J, with 10 bases between. The CDR3 DNA follows: TGTGCCAGCAGCTTAGGTGGTGGGAGCTCCTATAATTCACCCCTCCACTTT. Protein: CASSLGGGSSYNSPLHF.

The V and J genes are TRBV30 and TRBJ2-5; D is ambiguous. V was trimmed by 4 bases and J by 5 bases, leaving 17 bases between them. Germline lookup yields CDR1 GTSNPN and CDR2 SVGIG (reference sequence). The CDR3 covers 14 residues. CDR3 loop: CAWTPLTYRETQYF. As DNA, the CDR3 is TGTGCCTGGACTCCCCTCACCTATCGGGAGACCCAGTACTTC.

The chain links TRBV19 to TRBJ2-7; 10 bases line up with TRBD1. The V gene's germline CDR1 is LNHDA and CDR2 SQIVND (reference sequence). Germline trimming cut 1 base from V and 7 bases from J; bases unmatched to any gene: 7. The CDR3 has 15 amino acids. The CDR3 nucleotides read TGTGCCAGTAGTATAGTAGGGACAGGGGTTGATGAGCAGTACTTC. Its translation: CASSIVGTGVDEQYF.

This chain connects TRBV19 to TRBJ2-1, with 7 bases identical to TRBD1. The junction had 6 bases not matched to a gene; V was cut back by 5 bases and J by 2 bases. The CDR3 length is 15 residues. The germline V gene has CDR1 LNHDA and CDR2 SQIVND (reference sequence). In DNA, the CDR3 is TGTGCCAGTAGTCCCGACAGGGAGCCCTACAATGAGCAGTTCTTC. Translated: CASSPDREPYNEQFF.

This chain connects TRBV7-2 to TRBJ1-5; D not resolved. V lost 2 bases and J lost 2, with 4 bases in between. This CDR3 has 13 residues. CDR1 and CDR2 from the germline V gene are SGHTA and FQGNSA. CDR3 amino acids: CASSLQGNQPQHF. CDR3 DNA: TGTGCCAGCAGCTTACAGGGCAATCAGCCCCAGCATTTT.

This chain joins TRBV18 and TRBJ2-7, with 9 bases aligning to TRBD2. Germline-derived CDR1 and CDR2 are KGHSH and LQKENI. V lost 3 bases and J lost 6; bases outside the gene matches: 9. This CDR3 is 15 amino acids long. The CDR3 here is CASSPAGTSPREQYF. DNA for the CDR3: TGTGCCAGCTCACCCGCCGGGACTAGCCCTCGCGAGCAGTACTTC.

The sample holds one count of this clone. The genes are TRBV15 and TRBJ1-4; no reliable D call. The germline V gene encodes CDR1 LNHNV and CDR2 YYDKDF (reference sequence). The CDR3 covers 13 residues. V was trimmed by 0 bases and J by 8 bases, leaving 7 bases between them. The CDR3 DNA sequence: TGTGCCACCAGCAGAGATAGGGCGGAAAAACTGTTTTTT. Translation: CATSRDRAEKLFF.

The chain joins TRBV7-9 to TRBJ1-3; D is unresolved. This CDR3 comprises 16 residues. Germline lookup yields CDR1 SEHNR and CDR2 FQNEAQ (reference sequence). V lost 11 bases to trimming and J lost 2 bases, with 22 bases between them. CDR3 amino acids: CAAQGPVKGTGNTIYF. The CDR3 coding sequence is TGTGCCGCGCAAGGGCCGGTGAAAGGTACTGGAAACACCATATATTTT.

The chain is built from TRBV27 and TRBJ2-7; D ambiguous. The CDR3 runs 14 residues. Germline CDR1 reads MNHEY; CDR2 reads SMNVEV (reference sequence). Deletions cut 2 bases from V and 6 bases from J, with 14 bases between. CDR3 amino acids: CASSLGRRNGEQYF. In nucleotides, the CDR3 is TGTGCCAGCAGTTTAGGTAGGCGGAACGGCGAGCAGTACTTC.

The chain couples TRBV11-2 to TRBJ2-5; D not resolved. CDR3 size: 13 residues. Germline V CDR1 and CDR2: SGHAT, FQNNGV. V was clipped by 4 bases and J by 2 bases, with 8 bases between them. In DNA form, the CDR3 reads TGTGCCAGCAGCTCGGGCCATCAAGAGACCCAGTACTTC. Translated, it gives CASSSGHQETQYF.

This sequence joins TRBV4-3 and TRBJ2-4, with D unresolved. V was shortened by 2 bases and J by 0 bases, with 17 bases between the two germline ends. Looked up from germline, CDR1 is LGHNA and CDR2 is YSLEER. This CDR3 has 18 amino acids. CDR3 residues: CASSQSPWTLVAKNIQYF. In DNA form, the CDR3 reads TGCGCCAGCAGCCAATCCCCCTGGACGCTGGTAGCCAAAAACATTCAGTACTTC.

The chain has TRBV7-2 and TRBJ1-5; unclear D gene. The ends were cut back, 3 bases at V and 6 bases at J, with 12 bases in the middle. CDR3 size: 14 residues. CDR1 and CDR2 (germline): SGHTA, FQGNSA. Here the CDR3 reads CASSLDGRVQPQHF. As DNA, the CDR3 is TGTGCCAGCAGCTTGGACGGGAGGGTTCAGCCCCAGCATTTT.

The J gene is TRBJ1-1, the V gene TRBV9; D might be TRBD1 (5 bases). CDR1 and CDR2 (germline): SGDLS, YYNGEE. Trimming cost V 7 bases and J 11 bases, with 18 bases left between them. This CDR3 has 12 residues. This CDR3 is CASSREGLRAFF. Here the CDR3 DNA reads TGTGCCAGCTCCCGAGAGGGGTTGCGGGCTTTCTTT.

The chain couples TRBV11-2 to TRBJ2-3; TRBD1 aligns across 7 bases. Germline trimming cut 4 bases from V and 6 bases from J; bases unmatched to any gene: 4. The CDR3 loop spans 13 amino acids. Germline-derived CDR1 and CDR2 are SGHAT and FQNNGV. CDR3 nucleotides: TGTGCCAGCAGCTCTGTCAGGGGGGATACGCAGTATTTT. Translating it yields CASSSVRGDTQYF.

The J gene is TRBJ1-3, the V gene TRBV7-3; D uncertain. Per germline, CDR1 SGHTA and CDR2 FQGTGA. The length of the CDR3 is 13 residues. V lost 2 bases and J 1 base, leaving 3 bases between the germline ends. The CDR3: CASSLGSGNTIYF. The CDR3 nucleotides read TGTGCCAGCAGCTTAGGGTCTGGAAACACCATATATTTT.

The V gene is TRBV11-2, the J gene TRBJ2-1; 10 bases fit TRBD1. CDR1 SGHAT and CDR2 FQNNGV come from the germline V gene. The CDR3 extends over 15 amino acids. J was trimmed by 3 bases and V by 3 bases; bases with no gene match: 2. CDR3 DNA: TGTGCCAGCAGCTTCCGGGACAGGGGCTACAATGAGCAGTTCTTC. This gives the protein CASSFRDRGYNEQFF.

A note on this clone: The junction differs from germline at one of its ends, possibly a read error. V usage is TRBV27 and J usage is TRBJ1-2, with a weak D call TRBD1 (5 bases). This CDR3 contains 15 residues. Germline V gene data show CDR1 as MNHEY and CDR2 as SMNVEV (reference sequence). The CDR3 is CASSRGGTLNHGYTF. CDR3 in DNA: TGTGCCAGCAGTCGTGGGGGGACTCTTAACCATGGCTACACCTTC.

The chain's CDR3 is CASSWLGQGAGAPLHF. The DNA for the CDR3 is TGCGCCAGCAGCTGGTTGGGACAGGGGGCTGGAGCACCCCTCCACTTT. This chain joins TRBV5-1 and TRBJ1-6; 12 nucleotides match TRBD1. V lost 3 bases to trimming and J lost 11 bases; unmatched junction nucleotides: 9. Germline V gene data show CDR1 as SGHRS and CDR2 as YFSETQ. The CDR3 sequence is 16 residues long.

The chain uses TRBV10-2 and TRBJ1-1, with D hard to call. CDR1 WSHSY and CDR2 SAAADI come from the germline V gene. The CDR3 has 11 residues. V lost 5 bases and J 3 bases, leaving 4 bases between the germline ends. CDR3 protein: CASSWDTEAFF. Here the CDR3 DNA reads TGCGCCAGCAGTTGGGACACTGAAGCTTTCTTT.

The V and J genes are TRBV7-2 and TRBJ1-6, with D hard to call. From germline, CDR1 is SGHTA and CDR2 FQGNSA. The CDR3 runs to 16 residues. The V gene lost 6 bases and the J gene lost 8 bases, with 20 bases spanning the gap. The CDR3 DNA reads TGTGCCAGCAGAATACATTTCTGGCGGTGGGATTCACCCCTCCACTTT. Translation gives CASRIHFWRWDSPLHF. The entire variable domain, with the rest obtained from reference TRBV7-2 and TRBJ1-6, is as follows: GAGVSQSPSNKVTEKGKDVELRCDPISGHTALYWYRQSLGQGLEFLIYFQGNSAPDKSGLPSDRFSAERTGGSVSTLTIQRTQQEDSAVYLCASRIHFWRWDSPLHFGNGTRLTVT.

The CDR3 sequence: CASSPEQVPGGDGYTF. In DNA form, the CDR3 reads TGTGCCAGCTCACCCGAACAGGTGCCCGGGGGGGACGGCTACACCTTC. The chain is built from TRBV18 and TRBJ1-2; TRBD1 is a possible D gene (5 bases). With 3 bases removed from V and 8 bases from J, the gap between germline ends came to 22 bases. The CDR3 totals 16 residues. Germline CDR1 is KGHSH and CDR2 is LQKENI.

V usage is TRBV6-5 and J usage is TRBJ1-5; no clear D. Germline CDR1 reads MNHEY; CDR2 reads SVGAGI. The V end lost 6 bases, the J end lost 6 bases, and 12 bases lay between the germline ends. The CDR3 contains 13 residues. CDR3 sequence: CASSLREGQPQHF. The CDR3 bases are TGTGCCAGCAGCCTAAGGGAAGGTCAGCCCCAGCATTTT.

The V gene is TRBV25-1, the J gene TRBJ1-4, with 7 bases fitting TRBD1. The germline V gene has CDR1 MGHDK and CDR2 SYGVNS. V trimming: 6 bases; J trimming: 7 bases; junction bases outside the gene matches: 11. CDR3 length equals 15 residues. The CDR3 DNA reads TGTGCCAGCAGCGAGTTCTCAGGGGGGTCTGAAAAACTGTTTTTT. This codes for CASSEFSGGSEKLFF. The whole variable domain, remainder taken from reference TRBV25-1 and TRBJ1-4, is EADIYQTPRYLVIGTGKKITLECSQTMGHDKMYWYQQDPGMELHLIHYSYGVNSTEKGDLSSESTVSRIRTEHFPLTLESARPSHTSQYLCASSEFSGGSEKLFFGSGTQLSVL.

The V call is TRBV4-1, the J call TRBJ2-6; either TRBD1 or TRBD2 may supply D (6 bases each). Germline CDR1 MGHRA, CDR2 YSYEKL. This CDR3 is 14 amino acids long. V lost 7 bases and J 4 bases, leaving 11 bases between the germline ends. The CDR3 nucleotides read TGCGCCAGCAAGAGGGGGGTCGGGGCCAACGTCCTGACTTTC. Translation: CASKRGVGANVLTF.

The chain uses TRBV18 and TRBJ1-6; 7 bases map to TRBD1. The germline V gene encodes CDR1 KGHSH and CDR2 LQKENI. After removal of 3 bases from V and 2 bases from J, the junction contained 1 base not matched to a gene. The CDR3 loop spans 15 amino acids. CDR3 bases: TGTGCCAGCTCACCGACAGGGCCCTATAATTCACCCCTCCACTTT. This encodes CASSPTGPYNSPLHF.